This T cell receptor beta chain was recovered during a study of cytomegalovirus exposure and HLA in healthy donors. To note about this clone: Other nucleotide sequences from this sample produce the same CDR3.

The CDR3 consists of 16 residues. The ends were cut back, 0 bases at V and 0 bases at J, with 9 bases in the middle. Germline loops: CDR1 SEHNR, CDR2 FQNEAQ (reference sequence). The PCR contained 60 Vbeta and 13 Jbeta primers. Profiled with immunoSEQ multiplex PCR; TCRdb holds only in-frame clones, not every one. The sample shows about 140,000 clones, over 60% of them seen only once. The sample was PBMCs. The source of this sequence is a man between 40 and 49 years old in good health and CMV-seronegative. This rearrangement joins TRBV7-9 to TRBJ2-1; perhaps TRBD2 as D (6 bases). As DNA, the CDR3 is TGTGCCAGCAGCTTAGCGGGGGGACTCTCCTACAATGAGCAGTTCTTC. Translating it yields CASSLAGGLSYNEQFF.